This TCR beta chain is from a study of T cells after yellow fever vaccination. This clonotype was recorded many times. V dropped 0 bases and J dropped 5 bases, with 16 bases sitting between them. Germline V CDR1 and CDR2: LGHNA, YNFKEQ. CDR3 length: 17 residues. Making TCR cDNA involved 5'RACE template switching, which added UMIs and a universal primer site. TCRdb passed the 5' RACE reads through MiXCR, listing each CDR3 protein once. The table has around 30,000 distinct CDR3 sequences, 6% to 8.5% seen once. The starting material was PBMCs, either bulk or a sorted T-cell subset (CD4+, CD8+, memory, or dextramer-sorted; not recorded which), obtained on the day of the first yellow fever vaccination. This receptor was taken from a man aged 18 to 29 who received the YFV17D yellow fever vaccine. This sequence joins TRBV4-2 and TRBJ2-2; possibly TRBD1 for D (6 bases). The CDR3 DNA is TGTGCCAGCAGCCAAGAGGGGGACAAACGAACAACCGGGGAGCTGTTTTTT. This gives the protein CASSQEGDKRTTGELFF.